These 28 T cell receptor beta chains originate from one sample sequenced in a study of response to subunit inactivated influenza vaccine. TCRdb reprocessed the RT-PCR reads with MiXCR, giving one entry per CDR3 protein. The sample carries some 600,000 distinct CDR3 sequences, 12% to 15% recorded once. The source material was PBMCs from blood, sampled 14 days before vaccination. These receptors all come from a man between 50 and 59 years old who received an inactivated influenza vaccine.

This clonotype has a count of ten or more. The rearrangement links TRBV5-1 to TRBJ2-7, with TRBD1 as a possible D gene (6 bases). The V end lost 0 bases, the J end lost 1 base, and 8 bases lay between the germline ends. The CDR3 is 14 residues long. Germline loops: CDR1 SGHRS, CDR2 YFSETQ. CDR3 nucleotides: TGCGCCAGCAGCTTGGGACAGGTTTCCTACGAGCAGTACTTC. As protein: CASSLGQVSYEQYF.

This chain links TRBV7-2 with TRBJ2-5, with D possibly being TRBD2 (6 bases). The CDR3 covers 14 residues. Trimming removed 5 bases at V and 4 bases at J, with 14 bases between. In germline, CDR1 is SGHTA, CDR2 FQGNSA. The CDR3 spells CASSHRRGVETQYF. DNA of the CDR3: TGTGCCAGCAGCCATCGGAGGGGCGTAGAGACCCAGTACTTC.

J is TRBJ1-1 and V is TRBV6-5; perhaps TRBD1 as D (6 bases). Germline CDR1 reads MNHEY; CDR2 reads SVGAGI. The CDR3 consists of 14 residues. V was shortened by 2 bases and J by 0 bases, with 7 bases between the two germline ends. The CDR3 is CASSYQGLNTEAFF. The CDR3 DNA reads TGTGCCAGCAGTTACCAGGGGCTGAACACTGAAGCTTTCTTT.

This clonotype was counted only a few times. V and J are TRBV7-2 and TRBJ2-7, with 8 bases that match TRBD2. Germline values: CDR1 SGHTA, CDR2 FQGNSA. The CDR3 totals 16 residues. V trimming: 5 bases; J trimming: 1 base; junction bases outside the gene matches: 10. Written as DNA, the CDR3 is TGTGCCAGCAGCGTCGGAACGGGGGGGACTTCCTACGAGCAGTACTTC. As protein: CASSVGTGGTSYEQYF.

This chain's CDR3 is CASSQDTNTEAFF. CDR3 in DNA: TGTGCCAGCTCTCAGGACACAAACACTGAAGCTTTCTTT. The gene calls are TRBV18 and TRBJ1-1, with a weak D call TRBD1 (5 bases). The germline V gene encodes CDR1 KGHSH and CDR2 LQKENI. With 6 bases removed from V and 2 bases from J, the gap between germline ends came to 10 bases. This CDR3 region has 13 residues.

This clonotype was recorded a few times. The chain combines TRBV10-3 with TRBJ2-5, with a weak D call TRBD1 (5 bases). Germline V gene data show CDR1 as ENHRY and CDR2 as SYGVKD. Trimming stripped 6 bases from V and 2 bases from J, with 16 bases between. The CDR3 has 15 residues. For the CDR3, the DNA is TGTGCCATCAGCTGGCAGGATGGACAACAAGAGACCCAGTACTTC. Protein: CAISWQDGQQETQYF.

This rearrangement joins TRBV5-1 to TRBJ2-7, with D perhaps matching TRBD1 (6 bases). Per germline, CDR1 SGHRS and CDR2 YFSETQ. V shed 3 bases and J shed 1 base, with 8 bases lying between them. This CDR3 is 13 amino acids long. CDR3 in amino acids: CASSWGPSYEQYF. The CDR3, as DNA: TGCGCCAGCAGCTGGGGGCCATCCTACGAGCAGTACTTC.

This clonotype was detected only a few times. The rearrangement links TRBV2 to TRBJ2-4, with D perhaps TRBD1 (5 bases). Trimming removed 8 bases at V and 2 bases at J, with 13 bases between. CDR3 length: 14 residues. CDR1 and CDR2 (germline): SNHLY, FYNNEI. The CDR3 DNA follows: TGTGCCAGCTGGGCAGGGCTAACCAAAAACATTCAGTACTTC. Protein: CASWAGLTKNIQYF.

The rearrangement uses TRBV2 and TRBJ2-1, with 8 positions matching TRBD1. J was trimmed by 6 bases and V by 6 bases; bases with no gene match: 10. CDR1 and CDR2 (germline): SNHLY, FYNNEI. This CDR3 region has 15 residues. The CDR3: CASSVSGQGANEQFF. The CDR3 DNA is TGTGCCAGCAGCGTTAGTGGACAGGGTGCCAATGAGCAGTTCTTC.

The table lists this clonotype with a few counts. This chain joins TRBV20-1 and TRBJ2-7, with D perhaps TRBD2 (6 bases). The germline V gene has CDR1 DFQATT and CDR2 SNEGSKA (reference sequence). The V gene lost 3 bases and the J gene lost 3 bases, with 9 bases spanning the gap. The CDR3 extends over 12 amino acids. The CDR3 here is CSARGDFYEQYF. For the CDR3, the DNA is TGCAGTGCTAGGGGGGACTTCTACGAGCAGTACTTC.

J is TRBJ2-1 and V is TRBV18; D not certain. Germline CDR1 is KGHSH and CDR2 is LQKENI. This CDR3 spans 17 amino acids. Between the trimmed V and J ends, which lost 2 bases and 5 bases, there was a span of 19 bases. Here the CDR3 reads CASSPLINSQVNNEQFF. The CDR3 DNA sequence: TGTGCCAGCTCACCATTGATCAACTCGCAAGTAAACAATGAGCAGTTCTTC.

This clonotype was detected only a few times. The rearrangement joins TRBV7-2 to TRBJ2-7; TRBD1 might be the D (5 bases). Trimming left V 5 bases short and J 3 bases short, with 14 bases between. The CDR3 is 14 residues long. Per the germline V gene, CDR1 is SGHTA and CDR2 is FQGNSA. The CDR3 spells CASSRGSGNYEQYF. The CDR3 DNA is TGTGCCAGCAGCCGTGGGTCAGGGAACTACGAGCAGTACTTC.

This clonotype turned up a few times. This chain links TRBV6-5 with TRBJ2-1, with 8 positions matching TRBD2. V gave up 2 bases and J gave up 4 bases; unmatched junction bases: 16. Germline CDR1 MNHEY, CDR2 SVGAGI. This CDR3 has 19 amino acids. CDR3 sequence reads: CASSYRGAQAGALYNEQFF. CDR3 sequence (DNA): TGTGCCAGCAGTTACAGGGGAGCTCAAGCGGGAGCGCTGTACAATGAGCAGTTCTTC.

This clonotype was found a few times. This chain connects TRBV28 to TRBJ1-4, with D tentatively TRBD1 (5 bases). The V gene lost 6 bases and the J gene lost 2 bases, with 10 bases spanning the gap. Germline CDR1 MDHEN, CDR2 SYDVKM. The CDR3 sequence is 14 residues long. This chain's CDR3 is CASSWAGTNEKLFF. The CDR3 DNA is TGTGCCAGCAGCTGGGCAGGGACTAATGAAAAACTGTTTTTT.

The V and J genes are TRBV12-3 or TRBV12-4 and TRBJ1-6; 7 positions match TRBD1. The CDR3 has 15 residues. The junction had 7 bases not matched to a gene; V was cut back by 6 bases and J by 5 bases. CDR3 coding DNA: TGTGCCAGCAGACGCCCGGGACAGCATAATTCACCCCTCCACTTT. This gives the protein CASRRPGQHNSPLHF.

The rearrangement uses TRBV6-5 and TRBJ1-4, with 7 bases that match TRBD1. Germline values: CDR1 MNHEY, CDR2 SVGAGI. The CDR3 consists of 16 residues. Unmatched junction bases numbered 15, after V lost 4 bases and J lost 10 bases. The CDR3 protein is CASSSSPGQLGGKLFF. CDR3 DNA sequence: TGTGCCAGCAGTTCCAGCCCGGGACAGCTGGGGGGAAAACTGTTTTTT.

There are a few counts of this clonotype. The rearrangement uses TRBV10-3 and TRBJ2-7; 12 bases agree with TRBD2. Germline V gives CDR1 ENHRY, CDR2 SYGVKD. This CDR3 is built from 17 residues. V was pared by 3 bases and J by 3 bases, with 9 bases of the junction left unmatched. The CDR3 is CAISELTSGGSFYEQYF. The CDR3 DNA sequence: TGTGCCATCAGTGAATTAACTAGCGGGGGGAGTTTCTACGAGCAGTACTTC.

The chain carries TRBV29-1 and TRBJ2-1; 12 bases are shared with TRBD2. Germline V gene sequence: CDR1 SQVTM, CDR2 ANQGSEA. The CDR3 totals 15 residues. Losses at the gene ends were 2 bases for V and 3 bases for J; bases not matched to a gene: 2. The CDR3, as DNA: TGCAGCGTTGAACCTAGCGGGGGGGGCTACAATGAGCAGTTCTTC. Amino acids: CSVEPSGGGYNEQFF.

This clonotype was observed a few times. The chain couples TRBV12-3 or TRBV12-4 to TRBJ2-7; no firm D call. V was pared by 4 bases and J by 3 bases, with 16 bases between. The CDR3 consists of 15 residues. CDR3 DNA: TGTGCCAGCAGTTCCCGTTCCTTTCCCCACTACGAGCAGTACTTC. Translating gives CASSSRSFPHYEQYF.

This clonotype was picked up a small number of times. The chain combines TRBV6-2 or TRBV6-3 with TRBJ1-1; D is unclear. Germline assignment: CDR1 MNHEY and CDR2 SVGEGT. The CDR3 spans 14 residues. V lost 0 bases and J 4 bases, leaving 9 bases between the germline ends. The CDR3 sequence is CASSYSRGPTEAFF. In nucleotides, the CDR3 is TGTGCCAGCAGTTACTCGAGAGGGCCCACTGAAGCTTTCTTT.

The chain is built from TRBV12-3 or TRBV12-4 and TRBJ2-5; tentatively, D is TRBD1 (6 bases). Trimming shortened V by 7 bases and J by 5 bases, and 14 bases separated the two germline ends. The CDR3 sequence is 13 residues long. The CDR3 region has the DNA TGTGCCAGCACAAACAGGGTTGGTGAGACCCAGTACTTC. Translation: CASTNRVGETQYF.

The chain carries TRBV14 and TRBJ2-1, with D possibly TRBD2 on 5 matching bases. V dropped 1 base and J dropped 2 bases, with 18 bases sitting between them. The CDR3 is 18 amino acids. CDR1 SGHDN and CDR2 FVKESK come from the germline V gene. CDR3 sequence reads: CASSQVWASNGPYNEQFF. The CDR3 DNA reads TGTGCCAGCAGCCAAGTTTGGGCTAGCAACGGACCCTACAATGAGCAGTTCTTC.

The J gene is TRBJ2-3, the V gene TRBV20-1, with D maybe TRBD2 (5 bases). The germline V gene encodes CDR1 DFQATT and CDR2 SNEGSKA (reference sequence). Trimming removed 3 bases from V and 2 bases from J, with 12 bases in between. The CDR3 length is 14 residues. The chain's CDR3 is CSARTGITTDTQYF. The CDR3 bases are TGCAGTGCTAGGACGGGAATCACCACAGATACGCAGTATTTT.

This clonotype was seen only a few times. The chain is built from TRBV4-1 and TRBJ1-5; D is undetermined. Germline V gene sequence: CDR1 MGHRA, CDR2 YSYEKL. The V and J ends lost 3 bases and 6 bases respectively, with 15 bases between them. The CDR3 extends over 15 amino acids. The DNA of the CDR3 is TGCGCCAGCAGCCACTCGAGAAGGGCGGGTCAGCCCCAGCATTTT. Encoded protein: CASSHSRRAGQPQHF.

The rearrangement uses TRBV4-1 and TRBJ2-3, with 7 bases matching TRBD2. Unmatched junction bases numbered 3, after V lost 3 bases and J lost 0 bases. CDR3 size: 15 residues. CDR1 MGHRA and CDR2 YSYEKL come from the germline V gene. Here the CDR3 reads CASSHMGLSTDTQYF. DNA for the CDR3: TGCGCCAGCAGCCACATGGGACTAAGCACAGATACGCAGTATTTT.

The table lists this clonotype with a few counts. The V gene is TRBV18, the J gene TRBJ2-5; perhaps TRBD2 as D (6 bases). The V gene lost 4 bases and the J gene lost 5 bases, with 11 bases spanning the gap. Germline loops: CDR1 KGHSH, CDR2 LQKENI. The CDR3 is made up of 13 amino acids. DNA of the CDR3: TGTGCCAGCTCACAAGGGAGGTCGGAGACCCAGTACTTC. This sequence encodes CASSQGRSETQYF. The variable domain in full, completed from reference TRBV18 and TRBJ2-5, reads NAGVMQNPRHLVRRRGQEARLRCSPMKGHSHVYWYRQLPEEGLKFMVYLQKENIIDESGMPKERFSAEFPKEGPSILRIQQVVRGDSAAYFCASSQGRSETQYFGPGTRLLVL.

The genes are TRBV4-3 and TRBJ2-2; 8 bases agree with TRBD1. Trimming at V came to 1 base and at J to 8 bases, leaving 6 bases not matched to a gene. Germline assignment: CDR1 LGHNA and CDR2 YSLEER. The length of the CDR3 is 15 residues. Here the CDR3 DNA reads TGCGCCAGCAGCCAAGCAGACAGGGGATCAGGGGAGCTGTTTTTT. Translated, it gives CASSQADRGSGELFF.

The rearrangement links TRBV4-2 to TRBJ2-5, with 11 bases aligning to TRBD2. The junction had 12 bases not matched to a gene; V was cut back by 3 bases and J by 3 bases. CDR3 length: 18 residues. Germline CDR1 LGHNA, CDR2 YNFKEQ. CDR3 nucleotides: TGTGCCAGCAGCCACCATGAGGGGCTAGCGGGGGGAAAAGAGACCCAGTACTTC. It specifies CASSHHEGLAGGKETQYF.